The TCR beta chain described here comes from a study of blood T cell repertoires in COVID-19. This CDR3 contains 16 residues. With 0 bases removed from V and 9 bases from J, the gap between germline ends came to 20 bases. Germline V gene sequence: CDR1 SGDLS, CDR2 YYNGEE. The assay was immunoSEQ multiplex PCR, and TCRdb's table has in-frame clones only and misses some. The sample has roughly 120,000 clones; around 88% are singletons. The sequenced sample was peripheral blood. The chain joins TRBV9 to TRBJ2-3; D remains ambiguous. The TCR sequence derives from a woman between 45 and 60 years old with active or convalescent COVID-19. The DNA of the CDR3 is TGTGCCAGCAGCGTAGAACACGACTCTTCTCTTTCCACGCAGTATTTT. Translating it yields CASSVEHDSSLSTQYF.